A single sample is the source of the 18 T cell receptor beta chains below, sequenced in a study of PD-1 blockade in classical Hodgkin lymphoma. Time point meaning: cycle 4 day 1 (C4D1), after more than 5 weeks of nivolumab. No patient escaped relapse after autologous stem cell transplantation, and brentuximab vedotin exposure varied. Assay: immunoSEQ multiplex PCR; the TCRdb copy retains only in-frame clones and omits some. The data show around 60,000 clones, with over 85% seen just once and roughly 8% held by the top ten. The sequencing used peripheral blood mononuclear cells (PBMCs), collected before the fourth cycle of nivolumab. All receptors come from a human donor with classical Hodgkin lymphoma.

The V and J genes are TRBV15 and TRBJ2-7; no definite D call. Trimming pared 1 base from V and 3 bases from J, leaving 7 bases between. Germline CDR1 is LNHNV and CDR2 is YYDKDF (reference sequence). CDR3 length: 13 amino acids. CDR3 sequence (DNA): TGTGCCACCAGCAGAGGCCTGGTCTACGAGCAGTACTTC. This sequence encodes CATSRGLVYEQYF. Based on the CDR3 plus reference TRBV15 and TRBJ2-7, the full variable domain is DAMVIQNPRYQVTQFGKPVTLSCSQTLNHNVMYWYQQKSSQAPKLLFHYYDKDFNNEADTPDNFQSRRPNTSFCFLDIRSPGLGDTAMYLCATSRGLVYEQYFGPGTRLTVT.

The J gene is TRBJ1-1, the V gene TRBV30; no clear D gene. This CDR3 has 13 amino acids. V lost 5 bases, J lost 0 bases, and 10 bases lay in between. Germline loops: CDR1 GTSNPN, CDR2 SVGIG (reference sequence). This CDR3 is CAWGKMVNTEAFF. The DNA of the CDR3 is TGTGCCTGGGGTAAAATGGTGAACACTGAAGCTTTCTTT. Using reference TRBV30 and TRBJ1-1 for the parts outside the CDR3, the full variable domain is SQTIHQWPATLVQPVGSPLSLECTVEGTSNPNLYWYRQAAGRGLQLLFYSVGIGQISSEVPQNLSASRPQDRQFILSSKKLLLSDSGFYLCAWGKMVNTEAFFGQGTRLTVV.

The chain uses TRBV15 and TRBJ1-5; no definite D call. Trimming stripped 3 bases from V and 3 bases from J, with 3 bases between. The CDR3 is made up of 12 amino acids. From germline, CDR1 is LNHNV and CDR2 YYDKDF (reference sequence). CDR3 in amino acids: CATSSDNQPQHF. The CDR3 DNA sequence: TGTGCCACCAGCAGTGACAATCAGCCCCAGCATTTT.

The gene calls are TRBV21-1 and TRBJ1-6; the D segment call TRBD1 is taken from the table without a DNA check. TRBV21-1 represents a pseudogene. The CDR3 contains 20 residues. The CDR3 sequence is CASSTPGQGRRSSYNSPLHF. CDR3 bases: TGTGCCAGCAGCACTCCGGGACAGGGGCGAAGGAGCTCCTATAATTCACCCCTCCACTTT.

This clone was seen just once. The chain combines TRBV19 with TRBJ2-1; 7 bases are a match to TRBD2. The trim removed 4 bases at V and 3 bases at J, leaving 9 bases unmatched. The CDR3 totals 16 residues. Germline lookup yields CDR1 LNHDA and CDR2 SQIVND (reference sequence). The CDR3 region has the DNA TGTGCCAGTAGTACGCAATCAAGCGGGATCTACAATGAGCAGTTCTTC. As protein: CASSTQSSGIYNEQFF.

The chain uses TRBV6-6 and TRBJ1-2, with 7 bases aligning to TRBD1. The CDR3 runs 13 residues. V was pared by 5 bases and J by 7 bases, with 7 bases of the junction left unmatched. Germline V CDR1 and CDR2: MNHNY, SVGAGI (reference sequence). CDR3 amino acids: CASSPAQGFGYTF. The CDR3 DNA sequence: TGTGCCAGCAGTCCCGCACAGGGGTTTGGCTACACCTTC.

The V and J genes are TRBV2 and TRBJ1-4, with TRBD1 matching 7 bases. This CDR3 has 15 residues. The germline CDR1 and CDR2 sequences are SNHLY and FYNNEI. Trimming cost V 4 bases and J 5 bases; bases outside gene matches: 7. As DNA, the CDR3 is TGTGCCAGCAGTGGACAGGGAGGCGGAAATGAAAAACTGTTTTTT. Translation: CASSGQGGGNEKLFF.

The chain joins TRBV4-1 to TRBJ1-2; D call uncertain. V lost 1 base and J lost 5, with 8 bases in between. The germline gives CDR1 MGHRA, CDR2 YSYEKL. This CDR3 comprises 13 residues. CDR3 bases: TGCGCCAGCAGCCAAGGATTTGGGTATGGCTACACCTTC. Amino acids: CASSQGFGYGYTF.

The chain combines TRBV6-5 with TRBJ1-2, with D possibly TRBD1 on 5 matching bases. This CDR3 is 14 amino acids long. Deletions cut 2 bases from V and 2 bases from J, with 9 bases between. Germline CDR1 MNHEY, CDR2 SVGAGI. CDR3 in DNA: TGTGCCAGCAGTTACGGTGGGGGAAACTATGGCTACACCTTC. Its protein product is CASSYGGGNYGYTF.

The chain is built from TRBV5-4 and TRBJ2-1; 13 nucleotides align to TRBD2. After removal of 4 bases from V and 9 bases from J, the junction contained 7 bases not matched to a gene. From germline, CDR1 is SGHNT and CDR2 YYREEE (reference sequence). The CDR3 extends over 15 amino acids. The CDR3 loop is CASSPGTSGTGEQFF. Here the CDR3 DNA reads TGTGCCAGCAGCCCCGGGACTAGCGGGACGGGTGAGCAGTTCTTC.

This clone was counted only a few times. This chain links TRBV5-1 with TRBJ2-1; 8 positions match TRBD2. This CDR3 has 17 amino acids. In germline, CDR1 is SGHRS, CDR2 YFSETQ. V lost 4 bases, J lost 0 bases, and 9 bases stayed unmatched. CDR3: CASSTHVAGYSYNEQFF. The DNA of the CDR3 is TGCGCCAGCAGCACTCACGTAGCGGGATACTCCTACAATGAGCAGTTCTTC.

The gene calls are TRBV7-6 and TRBJ2-3; no reliable D call. The CDR3 contains 13 residues. The V end lost 5 bases, the J end lost 2 bases, and 8 bases lay between the germline ends. Per germline, CDR1 SGHVS and CDR2 FNYEAQ. This CDR3 reads CASSPVHTDTQYF. The CDR3 nucleotides are TGTGCCAGCAGCCCCGTCCACACAGATACGCAGTATTTT.

This chain uses TRBV10-3 with TRBJ2-1; TRBD1 matches 7 bases. The germline gives CDR1 ENHRY, CDR2 SYGVKD. The CDR3 runs to 13 residues. J lost 9 bases, V lost 6 bases, and 8 bases had no gene match. The CDR3 is CAIREHTGVEQFF. The CDR3 DNA reads TGTGCCATCAGAGAACACACAGGGGTTGAGCAGTTCTTC.

The V gene is TRBV10-3, the J gene TRBJ2-1; D is possibly TRBD1 or TRBD2 (5 bases each). The V gene's germline CDR1 is ENHRY and CDR2 SYGVKD. The CDR3 has 13 amino acids. V was cut by 11 bases and J by 5 bases, with 16 bases left in between. CDR3 region: CASSGTRDNEQFF. The CDR3 DNA reads as TGTGCCTCATCCGGGACGCGGGACAATGAGCAGTTCTTC.

This clone is a singleton in its sample. This chain joins TRBV6-6 and TRBJ2-7; 8 nucleotides align to TRBD1. The CDR3 length is 15 residues. Germline V gene lookup returns CDR1 MNHNY and CDR2 SVGAGI (reference sequence). The V gene end was trimmed by 2 bases and the J gene end by 5 bases; junction bases not matched to a gene: 8. CDR3 loop: CASSYLDGQGHEQYF. CDR3 coding DNA: TGTGCCAGCAGTTACCTTGATGGACAGGGCCACGAGCAGTACTTC.

The J gene is TRBJ2-1, the V gene TRBV5-6; D remains unclear. CDR1 and CDR2 from the germline V gene are SGHDT and YYEEEE. The CDR3 contains 11 residues. V was clipped by 3 bases and J by 6 bases, with 4 bases between them. CDR3 DNA: TGTGCCAGCAGCTCTGCCAATGAGCAGTTCTTC. Protein: CASSSANEQFF.

V gene TRBV9 combines with J gene TRBJ2-7; D is perhaps TRBD1 (6 bases). V shed 4 bases and J shed 3 bases, with 11 bases lying between them. This CDR3 is built from 13 residues. The V gene's germline CDR1 is SGDLS and CDR2 YYNGEE. Here the CDR3 reads CASSRGGNYEQYF. CDR3 bases: TGTGCCAGCAGCCGAGGGGGTAACTACGAGCAGTACTTC.

This chain uses TRBV28 with TRBJ1-1, with TRBD1 matching over 8 bases. The ends lost 6 bases at V and 1 base at J; junction bases unmatched: 4. Germline V lookup: CDR1 MDHEN, CDR2 SYDVKM. This CDR3 has 14 residues. CDR3 region: CASSRTGRNTEAFF. For the CDR3, the DNA is TGTGCCAGCAGCAGGACAGGGAGGAACACTGAAGCTTTCTTT. The full variable domain, completed using reference TRBV28 and TRBJ1-1, is DVKVTQSSRYLVKRTGEKVFLECVQDMDHENMFWYRQDPGLGLRLIYFSYDVKMKEKGDIPEGYSVSREKKERFSLILESASTNQTSMYLCASSRTGRNTEAFFGQGTRLTVV.